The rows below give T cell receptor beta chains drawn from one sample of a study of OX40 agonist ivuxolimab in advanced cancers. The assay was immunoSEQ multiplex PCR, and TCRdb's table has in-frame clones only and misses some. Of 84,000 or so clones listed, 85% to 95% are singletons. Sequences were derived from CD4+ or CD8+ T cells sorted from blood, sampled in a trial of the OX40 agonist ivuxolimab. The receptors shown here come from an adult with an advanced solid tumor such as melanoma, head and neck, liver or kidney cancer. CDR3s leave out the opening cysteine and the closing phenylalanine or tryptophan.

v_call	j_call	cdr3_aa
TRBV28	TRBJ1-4	ASSLREKLF
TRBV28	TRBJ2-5	ASSSPVAGGETQY
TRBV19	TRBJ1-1	ASSIGWNTEAF
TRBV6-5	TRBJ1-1	ASTSQSPGEAF
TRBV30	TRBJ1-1	AWTRVNTEAF
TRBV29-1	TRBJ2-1	SVERTGGNEQF
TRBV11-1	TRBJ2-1	ASSPLTGASYNEQF
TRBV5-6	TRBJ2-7	ASSALGRGGRYEQY
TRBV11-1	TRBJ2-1	ASSSWGQGYEQF
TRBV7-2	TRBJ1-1	ASSLERQGEAF
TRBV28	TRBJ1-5	ASSGTGASNQPQH
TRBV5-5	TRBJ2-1	ASSLRLAGEQF
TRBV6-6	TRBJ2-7	ASRGASPYEQY
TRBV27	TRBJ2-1	ASRVRDFYNEQF
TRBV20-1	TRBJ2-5	SGLPRETQY
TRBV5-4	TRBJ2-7	ASSYGTGDYEQY